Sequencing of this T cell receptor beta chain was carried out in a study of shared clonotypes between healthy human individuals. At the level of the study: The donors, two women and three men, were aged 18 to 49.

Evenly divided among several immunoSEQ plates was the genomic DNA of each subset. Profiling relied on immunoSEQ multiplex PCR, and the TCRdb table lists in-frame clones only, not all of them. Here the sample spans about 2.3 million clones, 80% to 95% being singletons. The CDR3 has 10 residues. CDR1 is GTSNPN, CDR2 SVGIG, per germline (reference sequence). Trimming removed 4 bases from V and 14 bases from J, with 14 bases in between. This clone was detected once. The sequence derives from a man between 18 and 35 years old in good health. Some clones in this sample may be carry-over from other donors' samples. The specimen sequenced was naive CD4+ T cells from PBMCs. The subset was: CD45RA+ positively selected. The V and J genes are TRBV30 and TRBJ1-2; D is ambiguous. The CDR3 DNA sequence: TGTGCCTGGAACGGGCAGTCGGTGACCTTC. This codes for CAWNGQSVTF. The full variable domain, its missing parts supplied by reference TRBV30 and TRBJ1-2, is SQTIHQWPATLVQPVGSPLSLECTVEGTSNPNLYWYRQAAGRGLQLLFYSVGIGQISSEVPQNLSASRPQDRQFILSSKKLLLSDSGFYLCAWNGQSVTFGSGTRLTVV.